The present T cell receptor beta chain was sequenced within a study of T cells in Graves' hyperthyroidism and ophthalmopathy. No ophthalmopathy progression within 18 months constituted stable Graves' hyperthyroidism. Trimming removed 4 bases from V and 3 bases from J; junction bases left unmatched: 6. The CDR3 runs 13 residues. CDR1 and CDR2 (germline): SQVTM, ANQGSEA. This clonotype has a count of ten or more. The antigen is undetermined. The study's findings and limits: Classification by a 13 V-J model distinguished ophthalmopathy from stable hyperthyroidism.

There were TCR beta CDR3 regions amplified from RNA transcripts. Using the HTBI primer set, a first-round RT-PCR was run on the TCR CDR3. TCRdb processed the multiplex PCR reads anew with MiXCR; each CDR3 protein has one entry. The repertoire holds about half a million distinct CDR3 sequences, with around 21% as singletons. The specimen was blood. This receptor was identified in a man aged 18 to 30 with Graves' hyperthyroidism. The chain carries TRBV29-1 and TRBJ2-7; the match to TRBD1 covers 7 bases. The CDR3 protein is CSVGGGVNYEQYF. The CDR3 DNA reads as TGCAGCGTTGGAGGGGGCGTTAACTACGAGCAGTACTTC.